This T cell receptor (beta chain) is from a study of vaccination and CD4 T cells after COVID-19. About this clonotype: Antigen specificity is unknown.

Cultured CD4+ T-cell DNA underwent Oncomine TCR Beta short-read sequencing. TCRdb called the PCR reads again in MiXCR, with one record for every CDR3 protein. The sample consists of more than 7,500 distinct CDR3 sequences, under 50% of them appearing once. Sample treatment: approximately nine-day PBMC culture with coronavirus spike peptide pools or control peptides (ViraFEST assay). An unexposed donor provided the CD4+ T cells, which were collected before the COVID-19 pandemic (2011-2018). The CDR3 has 13 amino acids. From germline, CDR1 is KGHDR and CDR2 SFDVKD. V was clipped by 0 bases and J by 2 bases, with 2 bases between them.

This TCR was recovered from a human donor in good health. V and J are TRBV24-1 and TRBJ2-3; D gene uncertain. Material for sequencing was CD4+ T cells from blood, cultured in vitro. DNA of the CDR3: TGTGCCACCAGTGATTTGTACACAGATACGCAGTATTTT. Residues: CATSDLYTDTQYF.